The 24 T cell receptor beta chains in this list originate from one sample, sequenced in a study of CD8 T cells in Susac syndrome. Random hexamers were used to reverse transcribe an amount of roughly 0.45 to 1 ug RNA. A single record per CDR3 protein comes from TCRdb applying MiXCR to the immunoSEQ multiplex PCR reads. This sample has some 110,000 distinct CDR3 sequences; roughly 95% occur once, and the top ten carry around 0.41%. Sequencing was performed on CD8+ T cells from PBMCs. These receptors were obtained from a human donor with Susac syndrome.

This sequence joins TRBV27 and TRBJ2-5, with 7 bases fitting TRBD2. CDR3 size: 14 residues. Germline-derived CDR1 and CDR2 are MNHEY and SMNVEV (reference sequence). J was trimmed by 4 bases and V by 6 bases; bases with no gene match: 8. The CDR3: CASSSLWGGETQYF. CDR3 DNA: TGTGCCAGCAGCTCCTTATGGGGGGGAGAGACCCAGTACTTC.

This chain uses TRBV5-1 with TRBJ2-5, with unresolved D. Germline V lookup: CDR1 SGHRS, CDR2 YFSETQ. The CDR3 is 16 amino acids. The V and J ends lost 2 bases and 5 bases respectively, with 19 bases between them. CDR3: CASSFLDGALQETQYF. The CDR3 DNA reads as TGCGCCAGCAGCTTCTTGGACGGAGCCCTGCAGGAGACCCAGTACTTC.

The chain combines TRBV15 with TRBJ2-3, with 8 bases fitting TRBD1. CDR3 size: 14 residues. V trimming: 5 bases; J trimming: 9 bases; junction bases outside the gene matches: 10. CDR1 and CDR2 from the germline V gene are LNHNV and YYDKDF (reference sequence). Written as DNA, the CDR3 is TGTGCCACCAGCCCAGAGTGGGACAGGAACACGCAGTATTTT. This codes for CATSPEWDRNTQYF. Based on the CDR3 plus reference TRBV15 and TRBJ2-3, the full variable domain is DAMVIQNPRYQVTQFGKPVTLSCSQTLNHNVMYWYQQKSSQAPKLLFHYYDKDFNNEADTPDNFQSRRPNTSFCFLDIRSPGLGDTAMYLCATSPEWDRNTQYFGPGTRLTVL.

V usage is TRBV7-9 and J usage is TRBJ2-3; D gene uncertain. The CDR3 is 15 residues long. CDR1 is SEHNR, CDR2 FQNEAQ, per germline (reference sequence). The V and J ends lost 2 bases and 0 bases respectively, with 9 bases between them. The CDR3 coding sequence is TGTGCCAGCAGCTTACCAGGCTCTAGCACAGATACGCAGTATTTT. Residues: CASSLPGSSTDTQYF.

The chain joins TRBV9 to TRBJ1-5; unclear D gene. V gave up 7 bases and J gave up 4 bases, with 12 bases separating them. Germline V gene data show CDR1 as SGDLS and CDR2 as YYNGEE. This CDR3 comprises 13 residues. This CDR3 is CASGLMGNQPQHF. For the CDR3, the DNA is TGTGCCAGCGGACTCATGGGAAATCAGCCCCAGCATTTT.

J is TRBJ1-1 and V is TRBV25-1; maybe TRBD1 (6 bases). The V end lost 4 bases, the J end lost 4 bases, and 19 bases lay between the germline ends. Germline CDR1 MGHDK, CDR2 SYGVNS. The CDR3 spans 16 residues. The CDR3 DNA is TGTGCCAGCAGTGGTAGGCCGCAAGGGGGGAGCACTGAAGCTTTCTTT. It specifies CASSGRPQGGSTEAFF.

V usage is TRBV1 and J usage is TRBJ2-5; TRBD2, the table's D call, lacks a check against the DNA. TRBV1 is a listed pseudogene. This CDR3 spans 16 amino acids. The CDR3 sequence is CTSSQDPRTKQETQYF. In DNA, the CDR3 is TGCACCAGCAGCCAAGACCCCAGGACTAAACAAGAGACCCAGTACTTC.

The V gene is TRBV6-2 or TRBV6-3, the J gene TRBJ1-6, with 9 nucleotides matching TRBD1. The germline CDR1 and CDR2 sequences are MNHEY and SVGEGT. The V gene end was trimmed by 2 bases and the J gene end by 19 bases; junction bases not matched to a gene: 15. The CDR3 has 15 residues. The CDR3 DNA reads as TGTGCCAGCAGTTACCTGCCGGGACAGGGCCCTAAGTGGCACTTT. Protein: CASSYLPGQGPKWHF.

The CDR3 nucleotides are TGCAGTGCTAAGGACAGCTACGAGCAGTACTTC. This encodes CSAKDSYEQYF. The chain recombines TRBV20-1 with TRBJ2-7, with a weak D call TRBD1 (6 bases). The CDR3 length is 11 residues. Trimming left V 4 bases short and J 3 bases short, with 7 bases between. Germline-derived CDR1 and CDR2 are DFQATT and SNEGSKA (reference sequence).

This chain uses TRBV5-1 with TRBJ2-5; 8 bases agree with TRBD1. This CDR3 contains 16 residues. The germline V gene has CDR1 SGHRS and CDR2 YFSETQ. Trimming cost V 1 base and J 0 bases; bases outside gene matches: 5. CDR3 protein: CASSLRDRTYQETQYF. CDR3 coding DNA: TGCGCCAGCAGCTTGCGGGACAGGACGTACCAAGAGACCCAGTACTTC. The full variable domain, completed using reference TRBV5-1 and TRBJ2-5, is KAGVTQTPRYLIKTRGQQVTLSCSPISGHRSVSWYQQTPGQGLQFLFEYFSETQRNKGNFPGRFSGRQFSNSRSEMNVSTLELGDSALYLCASSLRDRTYQETQYFGPGTRLLVL.

This chain joins TRBV1 and TRBJ2-5. TRBV1 is shown as a pseudogene. The CDR3 consists of 13 residues. CDR3 loop: CTSSSSGPETQYF. DNA for the CDR3: TGCACCAGCAGTTCATCAGGACCAGAGACCCAGTACTTC.

V is TRBV5-4 and J is TRBJ2-5; 11 bases are a match to TRBD2. CDR3 size: 17 residues. The ends lost 0 bases at V and 4 bases at J; junction bases unmatched: 8. Germline V gives CDR1 SGHNT, CDR2 YYREEE (reference sequence). This CDR3 is CASSLDLAGGLGETQYF. As DNA, the CDR3 is TGTGCCAGCAGCTTGGATTTAGCGGGGGGGCTCGGAGAGACCCAGTACTTC.

The J gene is TRBJ2-1, the V gene TRBV24-1, with 10 bases aligning to TRBD2. This CDR3 has 15 amino acids. The germline V gene encodes CDR1 KGHDR and CDR2 SFDVKD. The junction had 6 bases not matched to a gene; V was cut back by 5 bases and J by 6 bases. CDR3 protein: CATSARTSGLNEQFF. CDR3 bases: TGTGCCACCAGTGCTCGGACTAGCGGACTCAATGAGCAGTTCTTC.

The genes are TRBV7-9 and TRBJ2-1; 11 bases align to TRBD2. This CDR3 contains 15 residues. Germline V CDR1 and CDR2: SEHNR, FQNEAQ (reference sequence). V was pared by 7 bases and J by 2 bases, with 4 bases of the junction left unmatched. CDR3 sequence reads: CASTGTSGTYNEQFF. CDR3 DNA: TGTGCCAGCACCGGGACTAGCGGCACCTACAATGAGCAGTTCTTC.

The rearrangement joins TRBV27 to TRBJ2-4, with no clear D. CDR1 is MNHEY and CDR2 is SMNVEV in the germline V gene (reference sequence). Trimming took 8 bases from V and 4 from J, leaving 12 bases between them. The CDR3 covers 13 residues. The CDR3 sequence is CASAKGLKNIQYF. As DNA, the CDR3 is TGTGCCAGCGCCAAGGGTTTGAAAAACATTCAGTACTTC.

This clonotype has a single count. The chain joins TRBV15 to TRBJ2-5; 9 positions agree with TRBD1. There are 16 residues in the CDR3. Unmatched junction bases numbered 8, after V lost 1 base and J lost 5 bases. Germline CDR1 is LNHNV and CDR2 is YYDKDF (reference sequence). CDR3 protein: CATSRGGTGGKETQYF. The CDR3 region has the DNA TGTGCCACCAGCAGAGGAGGAACAGGGGGCAAGGAGACCCAGTACTTC.

This clonotype was recorded once. V and J are TRBV27 and TRBJ1-5, with no clear D. Trimming removed 5 bases from V and 0 bases from J, with 17 bases in between. This CDR3 has 17 residues. Looked up from germline, CDR1 is MNHEY and CDR2 is SMNVEV (reference sequence). The CDR3 is CASSETQSLYSNQPQHF. CDR3 nucleotides: TGTGCCAGCAGTGAAACCCAGTCTCTATATAGCAATCAGCCCCAGCATTTT.

V usage is TRBV6-5 and J usage is TRBJ2-3; 16 positions match TRBD2. This CDR3 region has 17 residues. V trimming: 4 bases; J trimming: 4 bases; junction bases outside the gene matches: 5. CDR1 is MNHEY and CDR2 is SVGAGI in the germline V gene. CDR3 coding DNA: TGTGCCAGCAGTTTGGGACTAGCGGGGGGGCCCTCAGATACGCAGTATTTT. This encodes CASSLGLAGGPSDTQYF.

This clonotype has just one count. The chain links TRBV12-3 or TRBV12-4 to TRBJ1-5; the D is unclear. Trimming took off 5 bases at V and 1 base at J, with 6 bases between the two ends. This CDR3 spans 13 amino acids. The CDR3 bases are TGTGCCAGCAGTAAAAACAGCAATCAGCCCCAGCATTTT. Translating it yields CASSKNSNQPQHF.

This rearrangement joins TRBV7-3 to TRBJ2-7; D gene uncertain. V lost 10 bases and J lost 2, with 15 bases in between. CDR1 and CDR2 from the germline V gene are SGHTA and FQGTGA. CDR3 length: 13 residues. The CDR3 DNA is TGTGCCAACGACGACGGGTCCACCTACGAGCAGTACTTC. Translated: CANDDGSTYEQYF.

This chain links TRBV5-4 with TRBJ2-2; no firm D call. The CDR3 totals 13 residues. Germline V gene lookup returns CDR1 SGHNT and CDR2 YYREEE (reference sequence). Trimming shortened V by 0 bases and J by 5 bases, and 5 bases separated the two germline ends. The CDR3 DNA is TGTGCCAGCAGCTTGGACCGGACCGGGGAGCTGTTTTTT. This gives the protein CASSLDRTGELFF.

In DNA, the CDR3 is TGTGCCAGCAGCCAACGAGGTAGCGGGGGCCCGCCCAACAATGAGCAGTTCTTC. Amino acid sequence: CASSQRGSGGPPNNEQFF. The chain is built from TRBV3-1 and TRBJ2-1, with 9 bases lining up with TRBD2. Germline V gives CDR1 LGHDT, CDR2 YNNKEL (reference sequence). The CDR3 runs to 18 residues. The ends lost 2 bases at V and 5 bases at J; junction bases unmatched: 13.

The chain joins TRBV3-1 to TRBJ2-1; 13 positions agree with TRBD2. The junction had 8 bases not matched to a gene; V was cut back by 5 bases and J by 10 bases. Germline assignment: CDR1 LGHDT and CDR2 YNNKEL (reference sequence). The CDR3 loop spans 15 amino acids. The CDR3 reads CASSWGLAGSLEQFF. CDR3 sequence (DNA): TGTGCCAGCAGCTGGGGACTAGCGGGGAGTCTGGAGCAGTTCTTC.

This chain uses TRBV14 with TRBJ1-1; maybe TRBD1 (5 bases). Germline-derived CDR1 and CDR2 are SGHDN and FVKESK. The CDR3 is 16 residues long. V lost 2 bases to trimming and J lost 4 bases, with 17 bases between them. The CDR3 loop is CASSQTGGGWGTEAFF. The CDR3 DNA sequence: TGTGCCAGCAGCCAAACCGGGGGAGGGTGGGGCACTGAAGCTTTCTTT.